The 14 T cell receptor beta chains in this list originate from one sample, sequenced in a study of blood T cell repertoires in COVID-19. Produced via immunoSEQ multiplex PCR; TCRdb's table is partial and in-frame only. Among approximately 140,000 clones listed, about 83% were seen once. Material for sequencing was peripheral blood. The receptor source for this set is a man aged 40-49 years with active or convalescent COVID-19.

This chain uses TRBV3-1 (or the pseudogene TRBV3-2) with TRBJ1-2, with D possibly being TRBD1 (5 bases). Germline lookup yields CDR1 LGHDT and CDR2 YNNKEL (reference sequence). CDR3 size: 15 residues. With 1 base removed from V and 4 bases from J, the gap between germline ends came to 13 bases. CDR3 sequence (DNA): TGTGCCAGCAGCCAAGCCATGGGGGGACTCTATGGCTACACCTTC. Amino acids: CASSQAMGGLYGYTF.

This clone has ten or more counts. The V call is TRBV6-4, the J call TRBJ2-2; 7 bases map to TRBD2. V gave up 6 bases and J gave up 4 bases; unmatched junction bases: 5. The germline V gene has CDR1 MRHNA and CDR2 SNTAGT. The CDR3 extends over 14 amino acids. Written as DNA, the CDR3 is TGTGCCAGCAGACCTCTAGCGGCCACCGGGGAGCTGTTTTTT. It yields the protein CASRPLAATGELFF.

The rearrangement uses TRBV12-3 or TRBV12-4 and TRBJ1-2; 8 nucleotides match TRBD1. This CDR3 region has 12 residues. With V trimmed by 3 bases and J by 7 bases, 1 base remained unmatched. This CDR3 is CASSLQGAGYTF. The CDR3 region has the DNA TGTGCCAGCAGTTTGCAGGGGGCTGGCTACACCTTC.

The table lists this clone with a count of one. The chain combines TRBV11-3 with TRBJ2-3; D is possibly TRBD2 (6 bases). Trimming cost V 5 bases and J 0 bases, with 12 bases left between them. The CDR3 loop spans 15 amino acids. Germline V gene lookup returns CDR1 SGHNT and CDR2 YENEEA. The CDR3: CASSPGGVSTDTQYF. Written as DNA, the CDR3 is TGTGCCAGCAGCCCCGGAGGGGTGAGCACAGATACGCAGTATTTT.

V is TRBV9 and J is TRBJ2-7; D may be TRBD1 (6 bases). V was trimmed by 4 bases and J by 2 bases, leaving 13 bases between them. The CDR3 runs 14 residues. Germline lookup yields CDR1 SGDLS and CDR2 YYNGEE. The CDR3 loop reads CASSIETGPYEQYF. The CDR3 coding sequence is TGTGCCAGCAGCATCGAGACAGGACCCTACGAGCAGTACTTC.

The chain joins TRBV6-5 to TRBJ2-7, with 8 bases matching TRBD1. CDR3 length: 15 residues. Germline loops: CDR1 MNHEY, CDR2 SVGAGI. The junction had 9 bases not matched to a gene; V was cut back by 6 bases and J by 2 bases. The CDR3 sequence: CASRRNRDRPYEQYF. The DNA of the CDR3 is TGTGCCAGCAGACGCAACCGGGACAGGCCCTACGAGCAGTACTTC.

The gene calls are TRBV18 and TRBJ2-5, with a possible D match to TRBD2 (6 bases). CDR1 is KGHSH, CDR2 LQKENI, per germline. Trimming removed 8 bases at V and 4 bases at J, with 11 bases between. This CDR3 spans 12 amino acids. DNA of the CDR3: TGTGCCAGCGAGGAGGGAAGAGAGACCCAGTACTTC. Amino acid sequence: CASEEGRETQYF.

This clone was seen only once. J is TRBJ2-7 and V is TRBV24-1; D might be TRBD1 (5 bases). Deletions cut 4 bases from V and 4 bases from J, with 16 bases between. Germline values: CDR1 KGHDR, CDR2 SFDVKD. CDR3 length: 15 amino acids. CDR3 sequence: CATSDKGRLWYEQYF. The DNA of the CDR3 is TGTGCCACCAGTGACAAGGGGCGGCTATGGTACGAGCAGTACTTC.

The chain employs TRBV11-2 and TRBJ2-5, with D possibly TRBD1 on 6 matching bases. Trimming removed 4 bases at V and 0 bases at J, with 15 bases between. CDR1 and CDR2 from the germline V gene are SGHAT and FQNNGV. The CDR3 is 16 residues long. DNA of the CDR3: TGTGCCAGCAGCTCCGGGCAGGGGCCAAACCAAGAGACCCAGTACTTC. Its translation: CASSSGQGPNQETQYF.

The chain has TRBV24-1 and TRBJ2-2; D might be TRBD1 (5 bases). The germline V gene has CDR1 KGHDR and CDR2 SFDVKD. V lost 4 bases, J lost 4 bases, and 12 bases lay in between. The CDR3 has 15 residues. CDR3 sequence reads: CATSDEDTGTGELFF. The DNA for the CDR3 is TGTGCCACCAGTGACGAGGACACAGGCACCGGGGAGCTGTTTTTT.

The chain uses TRBV18 and TRBJ2-3; D possibly corresponds to TRBD1 (5 bases). Germline CDR1 reads KGHSH; CDR2 reads LQKENI. CDR3 size: 12 residues. Trimming removed 9 bases at V and 3 bases at J, with 10 bases between. The CDR3 spells CAREPGTDTQYF. Written as DNA, the CDR3 is TGTGCCAGGGAACCAGGGACAGATACGCAGTATTTT.

The chain combines TRBV27 with TRBJ2-1; D perhaps matches TRBD1 (5 bases). Trimming cost V 5 bases and J 0 bases, with 17 bases left between them. The CDR3 contains 17 residues. Germline values: CDR1 MNHEY, CDR2 SMNVEV (reference sequence). CDR3 residues: CASSPQEPILSYNEQFF. The DNA of the CDR3 is TGTGCCAGCAGTCCACAGGAGCCAATTCTCTCCTACAATGAGCAGTTCTTC.

The rearrangement uses TRBV15 and TRBJ1-2; D not resolved. The CDR3 extends over 14 amino acids. V was shortened by 0 bases and J by 8 bases, with 13 bases between the two germline ends. Germline CDR1 and CDR2: LNHNV and YYDKDF (reference sequence). CDR3 nucleotide sequence: TGTGCCACCAGCAGAGACCGATCTACTAGGGGCTACACCTTC. Its translation is CATSRDRSTRGYTF.

V is TRBV6-5 and J is TRBJ2-5; 12 bases line up with TRBD2. The CDR3 covers 13 residues. V dropped 5 bases and J dropped 7; count of bases not matched to a gene: 2. The germline CDR1 and CDR2 sequences are MNHEY and SVGAGI. The DNA of the CDR3 is TGTGCCAGCAGTCTGGGACTAGCGGGGACCCAGTACTTC. As protein: CASSLGLAGTQYF.